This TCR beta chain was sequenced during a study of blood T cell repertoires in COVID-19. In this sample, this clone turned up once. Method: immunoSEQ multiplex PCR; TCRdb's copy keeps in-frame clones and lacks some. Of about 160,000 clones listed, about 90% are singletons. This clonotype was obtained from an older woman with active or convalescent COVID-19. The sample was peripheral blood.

DNA of the CDR3: TGTGCCAGCTCACCCCCTGACATCTTTAACTATGGCTACACCTTC. Translated: CASSPPDIFNYGYTF. This rearrangement joins TRBV18 to TRBJ1-2, with unresolved D. Trimming removed 3 bases from V and 1 base from J, with 12 bases in between. There are 15 residues in the CDR3. CDR1 is KGHSH and CDR2 is LQKENI in the germline V gene.